The rows below give T cell receptor beta chains drawn from one sample of a study of cytomegalovirus exposure and HLA in healthy donors. Only in-frame clones appear in the TCRdb table, and some are missing; sequencing was by immunoSEQ multiplex PCR. This sample has 150,000 to 200,000 clones, with 70% to 90% found just once. Input material: PBMCs. The receptors stem from a woman aged 18-29 years in good health and CMV-seronegative. The CDR3 runs from the conserved cysteine through the conserved F or W. The D gene is left open where the match is weak. Some rows mark clone size as missing; the rest say once, few, many or name a class of expanded clone.

d_call: TRBD1
clone_size: .
v_call: TRBV28
j_call: TRBJ1-1
cdr3_aa: CASRPQGNGNTEAFF
cdr3_nt: TGTGCCAGCAGGCCACAGGGGAACGGGAACACTGAAGCTTTCTTT

d_call: .
clone_size: .
v_call: TRBV29-1
j_call: TRBJ2-2
cdr3_aa: CSVGRSDTGELFF
cdr3_nt: TGCAGCGTTGGCAGAAGTGACACCGGGGAGCTGTTTTTT

d_call: TRBD2
clone_size: .
v_call: TRBV28
j_call: TRBJ2-6
cdr3_aa: CASSLLALGLAGVGANVLTF
cdr3_nt: TGTGCCAGCAGTTTATTAGCTTTGGGACTAGCGGGAGTCGGGGCCAACGTCCTGACTTTC

d_call: .
clone_size: .
v_call: TRBV6-5
j_call: TRBJ2-1
cdr3_aa: CATSLSGSSYNEQFF
cdr3_nt: TGTGCCACGTCGCTGTCGGGTAGCTCCTACAATGAGCAGTTCTTC

d_call: TRBD1
clone_size: .
v_call: TRBV28
j_call: TRBJ1-1
cdr3_aa: CASSQGAEAFF
cdr3_nt: TGTGCCAGCAGTCAGGGGGCAGAAGCTTTCTTT

d_call: TRBD1
clone_size: once
v_call: TRBV19
j_call: TRBJ2-1
cdr3_aa: CASRTGVNEQFF
cdr3_nt: TGTGCCAGTCGTACAGGGGTGAATGAGCAGTTCTTC

d_call: TRBD1
clone_size: .
v_call: TRBV6-1
j_call: TRBJ1-1
cdr3_aa: CASSEPGQGESTEAFF
cdr3_nt: TGTGCCAGCAGTGAACCGGGACAGGGGGAAAGCACTGAAGCTTTCTTT

d_call: .
clone_size: once
v_call: TRBV28
j_call: TRBJ2-5
cdr3_aa: CASSLQGETQYF
cdr3_nt: TGTGCCAGCAGTTTACAGGGGGAGACCCAGTACTTC

d_call: TRBD1
clone_size: .
v_call: TRBV5-1
j_call: TRBJ1-2
cdr3_aa: CASSLDRGGYTF
cdr3_nt: TGCGCCAGCAGCTTGGACAGGGGAGGCTACACCTTC

d_call: .
clone_size: few
v_call: TRBV5-6
j_call: TRBJ2-3
cdr3_aa: CASSLMFQDTQYF
cdr3_nt: TGTGCCAGCAGCTTGATGTTCCAGGATACGCAGTATTTT

d_call: .
clone_size: .
v_call: TRBV4-2
j_call: TRBJ2-1
cdr3_aa: CASSQATTNLYNEQFF
cdr3_nt: TGTGCCAGCAGCCAAGCGACGACTAATCTCTACAATGAGCAGTTCTTC

d_call: TRBD2
clone_size: .
v_call: TRBV4-2
j_call: TRBJ2-1
cdr3_aa: CASSSGGARNEQFF
cdr3_nt: TGTGCCAGTTCTAGCGGGGGGGCCCGAAATGAGCAGTTCTTC

d_call: TRBD2
clone_size: .
v_call: TRBV11-3
j_call: TRBJ2-1
cdr3_aa: CASSVSGGSYNEQFF
cdr3_nt: TGTGCCAGCAGCGTTAGCGGGGGTTCCTACAATGAGCAGTTCTTC

d_call: TRBD2
clone_size: .
v_call: TRBV7-9
j_call: TRBJ2-1
cdr3_aa: CASSFSGRRHEQFF
cdr3_nt: TGTGCCAGCAGCTTTAGCGGGAGAAGGCATGAGCAGTTCTTC

d_call: TRBD1
clone_size: .
v_call: TRBV18
j_call: TRBJ1-5
cdr3_aa: CASSGTGLYSNQPQHF
cdr3_nt: TGTGCCAGCTCCGGGACAGGGCTTTATAGCAATCAGCCCCAGCATTTT

d_call: TRBD1
clone_size: .
v_call: TRBV27
j_call: TRBJ1-1
cdr3_aa: CASSQGQGAEAFF
cdr3_nt: TGTGCCAGCAGTCAAGGACAGGGCGCTGAAGCTTTCTTT

d_call: TRBD2
clone_size: few
v_call: TRBV6-1
j_call: TRBJ2-3
cdr3_aa: CASRVPSGVTDTQYF
cdr3_nt: TGTGCCAGCAGGGTTCCTAGCGGGGTCACAGATACGCAGTATTTT

d_call: .
clone_size: .
v_call: TRBV28
j_call: TRBJ1-5
cdr3_aa: CASSGYISNQPQHF
cdr3_nt: TGTGCCAGCAGTGGTTACATTAGCAATCAGCCCCAGCATTTT

d_call: .
clone_size: .
v_call: TRBV5-4
j_call: TRBJ2-3
cdr3_aa: CASSLVAGRDTQYF
cdr3_nt: TGTGCCAGCAGCTTGGTGGCGGGCCGGGATACGCAGTATTTT

d_call: .
clone_size: .
v_call: TRBV6-1
j_call: TRBJ2-1
cdr3_aa: CASRAIGSDEQFF
cdr3_nt: TGTGCCAGCAGGGCTATTGGAAGCGATGAGCAGTTCTTC

d_call: .
clone_size: .
v_call: TRBV30
j_call: TRBJ1-6
cdr3_aa: CAWGATADSPLHF
cdr3_nt: TGTGCCTGGGGGGCAACAGCCGATTCACCCCTCCACTTT

d_call: .
clone_size: .
v_call: TRBV7-9
j_call: TRBJ2-7
cdr3_aa: CASSPRDGSSYEQYF
cdr3_nt: TGTGCCAGCAGTCCCCGGGACGGGAGCTCCTACGAGCAGTACTTC

d_call: TRBD2
clone_size: .
v_call: TRBV27
j_call: TRBJ2-7
cdr3_aa: CASSLPTSGRVRWYF
cdr3_nt: TGTGCCAGCAGTCTCCCGACTAGCGGGAGAGTGCGATGGTACTTC